This TCR beta chain derives from a study of chemoradiotherapy in HPV16-positive cancers. Looking at the study overall: Candidate HPV-specific T-cell clones and common TCR motifs came from functional assays in a couple of HPV16-positive patients. The study, taken as a whole, reports: During treatment, candidate HPV-specific clones and E7-related motifs expanded in tumor. HPV-responsive T-cell expansion during chemoradiotherapy was linked to improved recurrence-free survival in HPV16-positive patients.

Over chemoradiotherapy, repertoires were sampled more than once. Sequencing used immunoSEQ multiplex PCR; TCRdb keeps in-frame clones, though not all of them. The sample has over 800 clones, roughly 83% seen once; the top ten hold approximately 10%. Regarding this clone: Its antigen is as yet unknown.

Sequenced here: tumor tissue, sampled from a patient who underwent chemoradiotherapy. This TCR derives from a human donor with HPV-associated anogenital cancer.

CDR3 loop: CASSRGTGLKNIQYF. CDR3 coding DNA: TGTGCCAGCAGCCGCGGGACAGGGCTCAAAAACATTCAGTACTTC. The V gene is TRBV7-9, the J gene TRBJ2-4; 9 positions agree with TRBD1. Germline V CDR1 and CDR2: SEHNR, FQNEAQ (reference sequence). CDR3 length: 15 amino acids. Trimming at V came to 5 bases and at J to 3 bases, leaving 5 bases not matched to a gene.